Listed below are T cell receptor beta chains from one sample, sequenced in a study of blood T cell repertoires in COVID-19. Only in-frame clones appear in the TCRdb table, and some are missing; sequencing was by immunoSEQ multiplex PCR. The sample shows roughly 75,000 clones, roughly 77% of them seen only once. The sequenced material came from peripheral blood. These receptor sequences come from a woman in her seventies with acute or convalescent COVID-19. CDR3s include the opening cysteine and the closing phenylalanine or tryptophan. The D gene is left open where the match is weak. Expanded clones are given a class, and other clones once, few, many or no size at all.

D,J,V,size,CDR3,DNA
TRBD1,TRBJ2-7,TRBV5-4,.,CASSPGQGSPYEQYF,TGTGCCAGCAGCCCTGGACAGGGCTCCCCCTACGAGCAGTACTTC
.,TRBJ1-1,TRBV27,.,CASTHTGNTEAFF,TGTGCCAGCACCCATACAGGGAACACTGAAGCTTTCTTT
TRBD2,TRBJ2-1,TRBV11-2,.,CASTSGMSDYNEQFF,TGTGCCAGCACCAGCGGGATGTCCGACTACAATGAGCAGTTCTTC
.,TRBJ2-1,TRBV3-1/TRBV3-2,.,CASSQMGNEQFF,TGTGCCAGCAGCCAAATGGGCAACGAGCAGTTCTTC
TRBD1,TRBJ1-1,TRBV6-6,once,CASSSGETGATEAFF,TGTGCCAGCAGTTCAGGTGAGACAGGGGCCACTGAAGCTTTCTTT
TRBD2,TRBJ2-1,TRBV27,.,CASRGLAGVAYNEQFF,TGTGCCAGCAGGGGACTAGCGGGGGTAGCCTACAATGAGCAGTTCTTC
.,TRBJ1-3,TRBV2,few,CASSEETRLSGNTIYF,TGTGCCAGCAGTGAAGAGACCAGGCTCTCTGGAAACACCATATATTTT
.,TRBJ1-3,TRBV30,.,CAWSVRGLAGNTIYF,TGTGCCTGGAGTGTAAGGGGGTTGGCTGGAAACACCATATATTTT
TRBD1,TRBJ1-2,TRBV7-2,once,CASSYRTGTDGYTF,TGTGCCAGCAGCTATCGGACAGGGACGGATGGCTACACCTTC
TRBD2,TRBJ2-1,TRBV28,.,CASRTGTSGSYNEQFF,TGTGCCAGCAGGACCGGGACTAGCGGGAGTTATAATGAGCAGTTCTTC
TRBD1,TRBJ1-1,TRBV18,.,CASSGTGSDTEAFF,TGTGCCAGCTCCGGGACAGGGTCGGACACTGAAGCTTTCTTT
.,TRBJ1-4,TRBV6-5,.,CASSYPPGEKLFF,TGTGCCAGCAGTTACCCTCCCGGGGAAAAACTGTTTTTT
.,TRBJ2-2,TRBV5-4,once,CASSTDTGWTGELFF,TGTGCCAGCAGCACTGACACAGGGTGGACCGGGGAGCTGTTTTTT
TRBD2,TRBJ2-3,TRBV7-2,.,CASSSTGTSITDTQYF,TGTGCCAGCAGCTCCACCGGGACTAGCATAACAGATACGCAGTATTTT
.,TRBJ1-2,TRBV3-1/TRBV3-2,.,CASRRLSSGGDYGYTF,TGTGCCAGCAGGCGATTGAGTTCGGGAGGGGACTATGGCTACACCTTC
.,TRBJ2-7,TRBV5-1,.,CASSLEGRQGRYEQYF,TGCGCCAGCAGCTTGGAAGGACGTCAGGGGCGGTACGAGCAGTACTTC
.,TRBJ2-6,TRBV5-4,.,CASSLAGSGANVLTF,TGTGCCAGCAGCTTGGCAGGTTCAGGGGCCAACGTCCTGACTTTC
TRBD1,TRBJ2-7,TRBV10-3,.,CAISEGTGTFYEQYF,TGTGCCATCAGTGAAGGGACAGGGACCTTCTACGAGCAGTACTTC
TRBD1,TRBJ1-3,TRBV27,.,CASSPRQGFGNTIYF,TGTGCCAGCAGTCCAAGACAGGGATTTGGAAACACCATATATTTT
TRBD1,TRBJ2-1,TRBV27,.,CASSRDRGKGEQFF,TGTGCCAGCAGCCGGGACAGGGGCAAGGGTGAGCAGTTCTTC
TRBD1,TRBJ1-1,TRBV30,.,CAWSVKRGLNTEAFF,TGTGCCTGGAGTGTAAAGAGGGGGCTAAACACTGAAGCTTTCTTT
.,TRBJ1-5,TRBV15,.,CATSGGNSNQPQHF,TGTGCCACCAGCGGGGGCAATAGCAATCAGCCCCAGCATTTT
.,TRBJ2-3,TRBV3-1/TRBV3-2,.,CASSQDGRGSGTDTQYF,TGTGCCAGCAGCCAAGATGGGCGAGGGAGCGGCACAGATACGCAGTATTTT
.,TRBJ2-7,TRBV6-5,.,CASTGSSYEQYF,TGTGCCAGCACTGGGAGCTCCTACGAGCAGTACTTC
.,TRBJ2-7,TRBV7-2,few,CASSPTLGGSYEQYF,TGTGCCAGCAGCCCAACCCTCGGCGGGTCCTACGAGCAGTACTTC
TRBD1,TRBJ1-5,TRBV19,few,CASSTGGGQPQHF,TGTGCCAGTAGTACAGGGGGCGGTCAGCCCCAGCATTTT
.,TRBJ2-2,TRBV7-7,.,CASSLEAHGELFF,TGTGCCAGCAGCTTAGAAGCGCATGGGGAGCTGTTTTTT
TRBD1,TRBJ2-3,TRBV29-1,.,CSVGQGRADTQYF,TGCAGCGTTGGACAGGGCCGCGCAGATACGCAGTATTTT
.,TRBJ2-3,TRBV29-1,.,CSVRSRGSDTQYF,TGCAGCGTTAGGAGCAGGGGTTCAGATACGCAGTATTTT
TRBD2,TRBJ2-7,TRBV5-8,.,CASSPVLSAGGLEQYF,TGTGCCAGCAGCCCCGTACTTTCGGCGGGAGGGCTCGAGCAGTACTTC
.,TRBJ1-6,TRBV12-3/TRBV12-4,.,CASSSGPSALHF,TGTGCCAGCAGTTCTGGGCCCTCGGCCCTCCACTTT
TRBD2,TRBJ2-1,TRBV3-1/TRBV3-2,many,CASGGGANLYNEQFF,TGTGCCAGCGGGGGGGGTGCGAACCTATACAATGAGCAGTTCTTC
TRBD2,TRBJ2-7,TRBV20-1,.,CSASLRRGVFYEQYF,TGCAGTGCTAGTTTGAGACGGGGGGTGTTCTACGAGCAGTACTTC
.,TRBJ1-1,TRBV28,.,CASSLIQGLRPTEAFF,TGTGCCAGCAGTTTAATCCAGGGGCTTAGGCCCACTGAAGCTTTCTTT
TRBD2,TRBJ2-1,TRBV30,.,CAWSVLAGNEQFF,TGTGCCTGGAGTGTTTTAGCGGGCAATGAGCAGTTCTTC
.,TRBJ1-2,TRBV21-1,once,CASSTPPGQGNNYGYTF,TGTGCCAGCAGCACCCCTCCCGGACAGGGAAATAACTATGGCTACACCTTC
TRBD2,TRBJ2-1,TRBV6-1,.,CASSDGLLAVFINEQFF,TGTGCCAGCAGTGATGGCCTTCTAGCGGTCTTTATCAATGAGCAGTTCTTC
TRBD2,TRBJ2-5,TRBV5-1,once,CASSFTSGGAQETQYF,TGCGCCAGCAGCTTCACTAGCGGGGGGGCACAAGAGACCCAGTACTTC
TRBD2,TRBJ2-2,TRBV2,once,CASSRLAVTGELFF,TGTGCCAGCAGCCGACTAGCTGTTACCGGGGAGCTGTTTTTT
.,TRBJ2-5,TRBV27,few,CASRTTDVQETQYF,TGTGCCAGCAGGACGACAGATGTCCAAGAGACCCAGTACTTC
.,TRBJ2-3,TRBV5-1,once,CASSLAGDTDTQYF,TGCGCCAGCAGCTTGGCGGGAGACACAGATACGCAGTATTTT
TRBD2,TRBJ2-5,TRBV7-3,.,CASSLLAGAEETQYF,TGTGCCAGCAGCCTGTTAGCGGGAGCGGAGGAGACCCAGTACTTC
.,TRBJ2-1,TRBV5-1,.,CASGGAEGRRQFF,TGCGCCAGCGGAGGGGCGGAAGGGCGGAGGCAGTTCTTC
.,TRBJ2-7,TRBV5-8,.,CASSFKDTAYEQYF,TGTGCCAGCAGCTTCAAGGACACCGCCTACGAGCAGTACTTC
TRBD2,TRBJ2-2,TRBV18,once,CASSPRAGSGSTGELFF,TGTGCCAGCTCACCACGAGCGGGGTCGGGAAGCACCGGGGAGCTGTTTTTT
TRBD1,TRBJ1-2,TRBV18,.,CASSSGQGYYGYTF,TGTGCCAGCTCATCGGGACAGGGCTACTATGGCTACACCTTC
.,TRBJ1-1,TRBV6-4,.,CASSPEGTAGNAEAFF,TGTGCCAGCAGTCCGGAGGGAACAGCCGGTAACGCTGAAGCTTTCTTT
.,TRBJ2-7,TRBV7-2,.,CASSRPSVGYEQYF,TGTGCCAGCAGCCGGCCCAGCGTAGGCTACGAGCAGTACTTC
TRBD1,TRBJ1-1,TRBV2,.,CASSVGQETEAFF,TGTGCCAGCAGCGTGGGACAGGAGACTGAAGCTTTCTTT